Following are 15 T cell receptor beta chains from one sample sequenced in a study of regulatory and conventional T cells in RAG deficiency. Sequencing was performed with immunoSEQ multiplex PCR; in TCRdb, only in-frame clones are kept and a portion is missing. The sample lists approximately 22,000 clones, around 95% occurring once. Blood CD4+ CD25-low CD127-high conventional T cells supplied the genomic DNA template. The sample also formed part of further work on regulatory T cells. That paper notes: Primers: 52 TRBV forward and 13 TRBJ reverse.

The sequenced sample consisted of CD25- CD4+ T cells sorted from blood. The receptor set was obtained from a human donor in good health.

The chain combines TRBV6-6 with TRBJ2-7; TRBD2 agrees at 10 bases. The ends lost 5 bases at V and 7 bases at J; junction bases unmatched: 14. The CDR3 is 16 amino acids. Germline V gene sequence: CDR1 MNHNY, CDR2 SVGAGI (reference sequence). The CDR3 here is CASSRGSSGGRQEQYF. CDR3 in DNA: TGTGCCAGCAGTCGGGGATCTAGCGGGGGACGTCAAGAGCAGTACTTC.

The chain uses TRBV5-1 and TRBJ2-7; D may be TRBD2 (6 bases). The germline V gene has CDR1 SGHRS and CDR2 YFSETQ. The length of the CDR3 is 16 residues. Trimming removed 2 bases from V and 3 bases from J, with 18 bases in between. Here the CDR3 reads CASSLIEGGGGYEQYF. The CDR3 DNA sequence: TGCGCCAGCAGCTTAATAGAGGGTGGGGGAGGCTACGAGCAGTACTTC.

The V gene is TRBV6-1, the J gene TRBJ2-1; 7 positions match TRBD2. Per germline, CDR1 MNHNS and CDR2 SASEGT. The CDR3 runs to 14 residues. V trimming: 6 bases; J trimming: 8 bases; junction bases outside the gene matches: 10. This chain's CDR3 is CASSVLRGVHEQFF. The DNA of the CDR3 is TGTGCCAGCAGCGTTCTCCGGGGGGTGCATGAGCAGTTCTTC.

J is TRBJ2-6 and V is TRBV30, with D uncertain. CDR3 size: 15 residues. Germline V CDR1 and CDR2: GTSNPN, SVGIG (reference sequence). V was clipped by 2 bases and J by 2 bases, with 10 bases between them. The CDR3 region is CAWSYAGAGANVLTF. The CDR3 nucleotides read TGTGCCTGGAGTTACGCTGGAGCTGGGGCCAACGTCCTGACTTTC.

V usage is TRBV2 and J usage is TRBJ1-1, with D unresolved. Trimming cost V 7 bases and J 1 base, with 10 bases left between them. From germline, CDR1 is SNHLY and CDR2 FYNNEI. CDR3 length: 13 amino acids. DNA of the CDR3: TGTGCCAGCAAGATTCGGGGGAACACTGAAGCTTTCTTT. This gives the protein CASKIRGNTEAFF.

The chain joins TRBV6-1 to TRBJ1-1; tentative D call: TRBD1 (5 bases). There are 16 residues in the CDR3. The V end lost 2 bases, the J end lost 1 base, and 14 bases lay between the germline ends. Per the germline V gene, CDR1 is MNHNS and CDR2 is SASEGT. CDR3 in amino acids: CASSEQFLGGNTEAFF. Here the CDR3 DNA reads TGTGCCAGCAGTGAACAGTTTCTCGGGGGGAACACTGAAGCTTTCTTT.

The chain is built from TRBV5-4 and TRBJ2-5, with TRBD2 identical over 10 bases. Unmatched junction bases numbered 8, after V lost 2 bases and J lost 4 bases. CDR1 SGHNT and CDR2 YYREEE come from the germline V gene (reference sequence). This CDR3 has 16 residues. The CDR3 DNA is TGTGCCAGCAGCTTAGATCAAGCGGGGGGGGGAGAGACCCAGTACTTC. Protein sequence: CASSLDQAGGGETQYF.

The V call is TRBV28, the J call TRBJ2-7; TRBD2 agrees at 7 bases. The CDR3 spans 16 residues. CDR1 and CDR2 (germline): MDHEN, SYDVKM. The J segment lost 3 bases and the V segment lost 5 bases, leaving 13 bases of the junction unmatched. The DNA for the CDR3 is TGTGCCAGCAGTCGCCTTCGGACTCCGGGGGGCTACGAGCAGTACTTC. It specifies CASSRLRTPGGYEQYF.

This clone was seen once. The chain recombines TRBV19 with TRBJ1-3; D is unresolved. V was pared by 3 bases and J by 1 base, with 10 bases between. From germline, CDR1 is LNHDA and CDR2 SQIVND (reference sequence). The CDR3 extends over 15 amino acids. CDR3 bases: TGTGCCAGTAGTATTAATCACGGTTCTGGAAACACCATATATTTT. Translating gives CASSINHGSGNTIYF.

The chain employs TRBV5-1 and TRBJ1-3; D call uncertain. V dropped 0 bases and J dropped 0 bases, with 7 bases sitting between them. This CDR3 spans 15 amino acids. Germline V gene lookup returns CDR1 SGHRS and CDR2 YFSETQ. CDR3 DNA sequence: TGCGCCAGCAGCTTGGACGGACTCTCTGGAAACACCATATATTTT. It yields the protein CASSLDGLSGNTIYF.

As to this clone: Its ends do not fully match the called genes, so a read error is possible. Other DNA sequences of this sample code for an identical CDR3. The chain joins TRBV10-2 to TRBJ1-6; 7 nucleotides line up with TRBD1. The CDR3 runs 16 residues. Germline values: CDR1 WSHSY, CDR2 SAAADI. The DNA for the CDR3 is TGCGCCAGCAGTCTCCCCTCGACAGGGAACAATTCCCCCCTCCACTTT. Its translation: CASSLPSTGNNSPLHF.

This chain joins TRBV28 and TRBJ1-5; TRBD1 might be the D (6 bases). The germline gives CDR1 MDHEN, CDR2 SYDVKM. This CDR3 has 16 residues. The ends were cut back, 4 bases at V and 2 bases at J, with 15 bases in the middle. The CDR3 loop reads CASSSRGQVGNQPQHF. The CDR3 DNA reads TGTGCCAGCAGTTCGCGGGGGCAGGTAGGCAATCAGCCCCAGCATTTT. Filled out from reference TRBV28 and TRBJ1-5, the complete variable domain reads DVKVTQSSRYLVKRTGEKVFLECVQDMDHENMFWYRQDPGLGLRLIYFSYDVKMKEKGDIPEGYSVSREKKERFSLILESASTNQTSMYLCASSSRGQVGNQPQHFGDGTRLSIL.

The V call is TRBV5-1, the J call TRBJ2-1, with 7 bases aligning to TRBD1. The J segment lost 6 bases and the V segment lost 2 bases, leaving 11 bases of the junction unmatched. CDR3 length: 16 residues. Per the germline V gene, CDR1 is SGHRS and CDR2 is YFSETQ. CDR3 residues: CASSFHRDRASNEQFF. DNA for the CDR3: TGCGCCAGCAGCTTTCACCGTGACAGGGCGAGCAATGAGCAGTTCTTC.

The CDR3 reads CASSERLSAGREQFF. CDR3 nucleotide sequence: TGTGCCAGCAGTGAGAGGCTCTCAGCGGGTCGTGAGCAGTTCTTC. The chain combines TRBV6-4 with TRBJ2-1; D is possibly TRBD2 (6 bases). CDR3 length: 15 amino acids. V lost 3 bases and J 9 bases, leaving 18 bases between the germline ends. The V gene's germline CDR1 is MRHNA and CDR2 SNTAGT.

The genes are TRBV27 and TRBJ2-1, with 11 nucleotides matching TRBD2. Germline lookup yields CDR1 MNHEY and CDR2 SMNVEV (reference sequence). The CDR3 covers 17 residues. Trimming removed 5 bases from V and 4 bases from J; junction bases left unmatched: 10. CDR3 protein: CASSPRKTSGVYNEQFF. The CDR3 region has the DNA TGTGCCAGCAGTCCGCGAAAGACTAGCGGGGTATACAATGAGCAGTTCTTC.